This TCR beta chain appears in the sequencing data of a study of T-cell memory formation after mild COVID-19 (dated by TCRdb to about 2021). General notes on the study: Most TCR sequence clusters were specific to one of the two donors. In two donors, T-cell clones that expanded and contracted after mild COVID-19 were followed by sequencing TCRalpha and TCRbeta repertoires longitudinally. The cohort comprised two young, previously healthy adult volunteers, one female and one male. General conclusions and limits of the study: Some responding clones were found in pre-infection memory, which suggests that pre-existing cross-reactive memory T cells took part in the SARS-CoV-2 response. SARS-CoV-2 specificity was not confirmed for the second-wave clones peaking on day 37. Contracting CD4+ clones turned up mainly in the CM and EM memory subsets, whereas EMRA was where CD8+ clones were enriched. The study included only two mild cases, and larger cohorts that include severe cases with pre-infection samples were judged to be necessary. Clones that contracted from day 15 to 85 showed balanced CD4/CD8 phenotypes, whereas a second wave of clones that expanded from day 15 to 37 leaned towards CD4+.

Reads for this sample came from an Illumina NovaSeq 6000. TCRalpha and TCRbeta cDNA libraries were constructed by 5'RACE with constant-segment primers, with sample barcodes and unique molecular identifiers being introduced. Trizol reagent was used to extract RNA from every sample. Libraries were amplified in two PCR steps, with a second sample barcode and Illumina TruSeq adapters added in the second step. Libraries were sequenced on an Illumina NovaSeq with 2 x 150 bp paired-end reads. The study's processing was this. With migec v1.2.7, reads were demultiplexed and then collapsed into UMI-guided consensus sequences. Using mixcr v2.1.11, UMI consensuses were aligned to TRA and TRB V and J templates and then assembled into clonotypes. A clonotype was counted as expanded or contracted only when both edgeR and NoisET called the clonotype significant, with the noise models trained on biological replicates. For edgeR calls, the cutoffs were a false discovery rate-adjusted p below 0.01 and a log2 fold-change threshold of 1. As an exploratory analysis of dynamics, max-normalized trajectories of the 1000 most abundant clonotypes were examined by PCA with hierarchical clustering. The CD4 or CD8 phenotype of responding clones was assigned using the separately sequenced CD4+ and CD8+ repertoires. The raw public data were reprocessed by TCRdb itself: fastp quality trimming at Q25, MiXCR clonotype calling, in-frame beta chains only. Identical CDR3 protein sequences are pooled into one entry, listed with their most common genes and DNA. These V and J calls derive from TCRdb rather than the authors' analysis. Recorded for this sample are about 410,000 distinct CDR3 sequences; over 15% of them occurred a single time. The ten largest clones capture about 22% of the sample.

Worth noting for this clonotype: Its specific antigen is unknown. No base quality information exists; no much larger clone differs at one position.

PBMCs were isolated by Ficoll-Paque density gradient centrifugation. The CDR3 sequence holds 16 residues, the cysteine and phenylalanine included. Of all the DNA, just the CDR3 is kept, 48 bases in frame from base 1. The germline V gene yields MGHDK for CDR1 and SYGVNS for CDR2. V is trimmed back by 7 bases and J by 1 base, and the junction contains 12 bases that no gene match accounts for. The receptor chain draws on TRBV25-1 and TRBJ2-5, with 7 bases aligning to TRBD1. The origin of this receptor is a man aged 18-30 years who had mild COVID-19 (a few samples of this study predate the infection). The sample titles of this study are shuffled in the database, so cell type and time point are left out; the donor was told from shared clones. The material sequenced was PBMCs or a T cell subset sorted from them (not recorded which). In nucleotide form, the sequence is TGTGCCAGCATGGATCGGGGACAGACCCTCCAAGAGACCCAGTACTTC. The translation is CASMDRGQTLQETQYF.